This is a list of T cell receptor beta chains from one sample in a study of human T cells and chemical hapten exposure. One entry per CDR3 protein results from TCRdb running MiXCR on the reads. The sample lists more than 100,000 distinct CDR3 sequences, about 7.7% occurring once. The material sequenced was whole blood. The source of these receptors is a human donor in good health. Some clones in this sample may be carry-over from other donors' samples. CDR3s leave out the opening cysteine and the closing phenylalanine or tryptophan.

V	CDR3
TRBV7-2	ASSKVQDYEQY
TRBV27	ASSLEGYNEQY
TRBV20-1	GVAAAGNTIY
TRBV9	ASSVNRDPRGLSSYNEQF
TRBV29-1	SVVQGPSEQY
TRBV3-1	ASSHDSRLAGNTGELF
TRBV20-1	SARVKLAGGGTQY
TRBV7-8	ASSLDGLGTEAF
TRBV29-1	SVGGGGPSYNEQF
TRBV27	ASSSDLDEKLF
TRBV5-1	ASSLPTSYNEQF
TRBV20-1	SARDLGSGPLMRETQY
TRBV19	ASSISTGANSPLH
TRBV10-2	ASWVGTGNTEAF
TRBV21-1	ASSKDPNPKTGGCCTDTQY
TRBV4-2	ASSHPRDRDRFSSGNTIY
TRBV6-2/TRBV6-3	ASSPGTSGGQETQY
TRBV10-3	AISESTSSGRDTGELF
TRBV19	ASNPGQGARGYT
TRBV7-9	ASSLRDRGTYETQY
TRBV4-2	ASSQGAGGSGELF
TRBV5-1	ASSLAVPANTGELF
TRBV7-9	ASSREARDRETQY
TRBV7-9	ASSFGETGGHEQY
TRBV5-1	ASSYGLAGTSGANVLT
TRBV4-1	ASSQDEEMNYGYT
TRBV10-3	AISVGVTGVNYGYT
TRBV5-1	ASSSGQGAYNEQF
TRBV5-5	ASSLSTGEDEQF
TRBV12-3/TRBV12-4	ASSSNRDSNQPQH
TRBV5-1	ASSLSGDQETQY
TRBV5-1	ASSLAEGGGNEKLF
TRBV29-1	SVEYLTDTQY
TRBV12-3/TRBV12-4	ASMLGVQETQY
TRBV6-5	ASREGLAGGEQY
TRBV20-1	SASHWTSGDNEQF
TRBV27	ASSPASTDTQY
TRBV7-9	ASSLATGDWGEQY
TRBV27	ASGDRDHSNQPQH
TRBV14	ASSQASPGTSFTETQY
TRBV2	ASRTGGGGYT
TRBV6-6	ASRPDPRSNQPQH
TRBV4-3	ASSQDPLAGGITDTQY
TRBV20-1	SANSGTGVEEQY
TRBV20-1	SAGTSGGAYETQY
TRBV4-3	ASSQDIGSPSGANVLT